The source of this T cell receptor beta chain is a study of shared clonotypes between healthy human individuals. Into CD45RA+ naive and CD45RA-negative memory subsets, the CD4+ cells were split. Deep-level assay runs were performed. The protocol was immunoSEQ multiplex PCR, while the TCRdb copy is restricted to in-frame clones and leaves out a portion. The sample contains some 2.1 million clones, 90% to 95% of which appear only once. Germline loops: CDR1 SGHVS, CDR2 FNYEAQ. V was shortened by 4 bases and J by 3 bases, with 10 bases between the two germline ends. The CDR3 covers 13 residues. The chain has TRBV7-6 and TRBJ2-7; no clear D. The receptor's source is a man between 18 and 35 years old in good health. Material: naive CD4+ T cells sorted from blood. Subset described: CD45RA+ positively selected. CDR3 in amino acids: CASSYRTDYEQYF. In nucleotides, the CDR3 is TGTGCCAGCAGCTACCGGACGGACTACGAGCAGTACTTC.